This TCR beta chain came from a study of blood T cells in healthy people across ages. Germline assignment: CDR1 KGHSH and CDR2 LQKENI. With 8 bases removed from V and 2 bases from J, the gap between germline ends came to 10 bases. The CDR3 runs 12 residues. This clonotype showed up many times. With a J-beta primer mix and a sample-barcoded 5' primer, a second PCR ran 7 to 11 cycles. TCRdb used MiXCR to reprocess the 5' RACE reads, holding one entry per CDR3 protein. The sample lists 850,000 or so distinct CDR3 sequences, 29% seen once, with 15% to 20% in the top ten. Sequenced material: blood. This clonotype originated in a woman aged 80 or over in good health. The chain is built from TRBV18 and TRBJ2-7, with D uncertain. The CDR3 loop reads CASSPGTYEQYF. CDR3 nucleotide sequence: TGTGCCAGCAGCCCTGGAACCTACGAGCAGTACTTC. Drawing the rest from reference TRBV18 and TRBJ2-7, the complete variable domain is NAGVMQNPRHLVRRRGQEARLRCSPMKGHSHVYWYRQLPEEGLKFMVYLQKENIIDESGMPKERFSAEFPKEGPSILRIQQVVRGDSAAYFCASSPGTYEQYFGPGTRLTVT.